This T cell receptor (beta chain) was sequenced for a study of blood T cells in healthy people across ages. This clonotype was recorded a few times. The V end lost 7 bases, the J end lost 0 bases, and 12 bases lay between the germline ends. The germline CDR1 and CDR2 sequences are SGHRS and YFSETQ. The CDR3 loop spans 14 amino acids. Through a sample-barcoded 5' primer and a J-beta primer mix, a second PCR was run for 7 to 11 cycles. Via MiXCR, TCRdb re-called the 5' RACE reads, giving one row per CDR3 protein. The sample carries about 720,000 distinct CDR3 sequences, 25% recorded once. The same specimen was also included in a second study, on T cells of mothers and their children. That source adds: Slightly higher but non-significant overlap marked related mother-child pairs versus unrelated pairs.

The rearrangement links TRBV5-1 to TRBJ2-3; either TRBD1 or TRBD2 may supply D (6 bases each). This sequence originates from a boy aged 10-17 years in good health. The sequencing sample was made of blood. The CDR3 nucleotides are TGCGCCAGCGGCGGGACAACTAGCACAGATACGCAGTATTTT. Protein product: CASGGTTSTDTQYF.